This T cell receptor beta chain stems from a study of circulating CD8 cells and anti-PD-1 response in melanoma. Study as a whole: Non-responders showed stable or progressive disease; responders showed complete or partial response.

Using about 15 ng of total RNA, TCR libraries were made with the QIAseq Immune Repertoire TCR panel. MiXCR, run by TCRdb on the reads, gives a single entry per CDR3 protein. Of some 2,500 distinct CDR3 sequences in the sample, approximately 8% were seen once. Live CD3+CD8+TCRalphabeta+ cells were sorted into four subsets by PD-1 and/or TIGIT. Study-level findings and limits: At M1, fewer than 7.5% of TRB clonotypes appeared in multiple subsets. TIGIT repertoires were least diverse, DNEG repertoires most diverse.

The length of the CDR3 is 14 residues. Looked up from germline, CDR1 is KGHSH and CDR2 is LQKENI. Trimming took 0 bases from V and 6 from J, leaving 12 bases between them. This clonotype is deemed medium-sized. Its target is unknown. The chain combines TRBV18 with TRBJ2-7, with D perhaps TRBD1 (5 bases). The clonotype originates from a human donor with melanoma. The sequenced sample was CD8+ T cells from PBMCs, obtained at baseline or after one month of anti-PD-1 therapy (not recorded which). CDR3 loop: CASSPPPGRAEQYF. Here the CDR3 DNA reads TGTGCCAGCTCACCACCGCCAGGGCGCGCCGAGCAGTACTTC.